The present entry profiles one T cell receptor beta chain with its context. Its antigen remains unidentified. Via MiXCR, TCRdb re-called the RT-PCR reads, giving one row per CDR3 protein. The sample holds around 710,000 distinct CDR3 sequences, approximately 13% seen once. This entry belongs to a study of response to subunit inactivated influenza vaccine. Study findings and constraints: Only a handful of new T cells, the authors suggested, are recruited with each seasonal influenza vaccination.

Deletions cut 0 bases from V and 2 bases from J, with 14 bases between. Germline CDR1 and CDR2: SGHRS and YFSETQ. CDR3 length: 16 amino acids. The gene calls are TRBV5-1 and TRBJ2-5; a possible D gene is TRBD2 (5 bases). Sequenced here: PBMCs from blood, sampled about 14 days before vaccination. The receptor's source is a man aged 50 or older who received an inactivated influenza vaccine. CDR3 sequence reads: CASSLVSGGSQETQYF. CDR3 nucleotides: TGCGCCAGCAGCTTGGTTTCCGGCGGGTCGCAAGAGACCCAGTACTTC.